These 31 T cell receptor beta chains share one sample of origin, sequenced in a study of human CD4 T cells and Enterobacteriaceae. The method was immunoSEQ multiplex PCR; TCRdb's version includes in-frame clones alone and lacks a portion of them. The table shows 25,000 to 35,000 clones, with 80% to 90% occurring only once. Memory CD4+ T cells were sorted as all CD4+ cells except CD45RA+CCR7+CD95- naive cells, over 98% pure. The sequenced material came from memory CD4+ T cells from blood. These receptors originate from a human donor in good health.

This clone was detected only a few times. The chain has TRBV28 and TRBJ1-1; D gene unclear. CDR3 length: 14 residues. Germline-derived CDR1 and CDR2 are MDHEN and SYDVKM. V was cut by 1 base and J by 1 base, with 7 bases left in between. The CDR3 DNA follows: TGTGCCAGCAGTTTATTATCAGGGAACACTGAAGCTTTCTTT. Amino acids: CASSLLSGNTEAFF.

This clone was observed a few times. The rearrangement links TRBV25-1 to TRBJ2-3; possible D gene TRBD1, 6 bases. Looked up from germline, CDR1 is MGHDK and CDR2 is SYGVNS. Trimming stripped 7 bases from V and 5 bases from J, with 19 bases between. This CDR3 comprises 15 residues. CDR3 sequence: CASTKGERGGDTQYF. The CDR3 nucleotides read TGTGCCAGCACCAAGGGGGAGAGGGGTGGAGATACGCAGTATTTT.

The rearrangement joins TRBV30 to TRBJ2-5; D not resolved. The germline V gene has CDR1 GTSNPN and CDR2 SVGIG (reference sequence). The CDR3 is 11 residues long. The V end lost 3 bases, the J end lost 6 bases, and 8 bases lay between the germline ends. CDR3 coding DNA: TGTGCCTGGAGGACCGGCCAGACCCAGTACTTC. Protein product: CAWRTGQTQYF.

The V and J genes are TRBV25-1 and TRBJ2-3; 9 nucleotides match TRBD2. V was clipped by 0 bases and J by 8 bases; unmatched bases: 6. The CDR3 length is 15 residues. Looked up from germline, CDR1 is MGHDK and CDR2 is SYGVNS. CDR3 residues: CASSEYGAGGATQYF. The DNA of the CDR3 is TGTGCCAGCAGTGAATATGGAGCGGGGGGTGCTACGCAGTATTTT.

The CDR3 loop reads CASSRGNTDTQYF. CDR3 nucleotide sequence: TGTGCCAGCAGTAGGGGCAACACAGATACGCAGTATTTT. J is TRBJ2-3 and V is TRBV25-1; D may be TRBD1 (5 bases). Trimming took 5 bases from V and 2 from J, leaving 8 bases between them. The CDR3 is 13 amino acids. Germline V gene sequence: CDR1 MGHDK, CDR2 SYGVNS.

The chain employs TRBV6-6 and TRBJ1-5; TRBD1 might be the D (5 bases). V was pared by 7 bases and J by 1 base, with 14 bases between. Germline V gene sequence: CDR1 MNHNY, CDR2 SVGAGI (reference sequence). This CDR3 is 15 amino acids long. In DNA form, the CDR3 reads TGTGCCAGCACCTCTGGTCGGGACAGCAATCAGCCCCAGCATTTT. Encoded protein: CASTSGRDSNQPQHF.

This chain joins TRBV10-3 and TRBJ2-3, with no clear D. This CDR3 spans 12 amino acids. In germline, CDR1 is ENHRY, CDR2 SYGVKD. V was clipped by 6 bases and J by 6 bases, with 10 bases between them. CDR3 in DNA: TGTGCCATCAGCGAAGGGTGGGATACGCAGTATTTT. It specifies CAISEGWDTQYF.

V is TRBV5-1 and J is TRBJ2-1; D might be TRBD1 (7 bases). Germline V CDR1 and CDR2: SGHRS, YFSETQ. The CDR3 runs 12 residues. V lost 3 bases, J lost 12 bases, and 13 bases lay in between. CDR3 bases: TGCGCCAGCAGCTCCCAGGGGGGCGGGCAGTTCTTC. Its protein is CASSSQGGGQFF.

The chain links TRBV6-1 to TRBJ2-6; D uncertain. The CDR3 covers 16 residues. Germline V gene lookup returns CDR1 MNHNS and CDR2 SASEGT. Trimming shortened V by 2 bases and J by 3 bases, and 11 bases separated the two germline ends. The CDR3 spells CASSESFWGGANVLTF. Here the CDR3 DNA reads TGTGCCAGCAGTGAATCGTTCTGGGGTGGGGCCAACGTCCTGACTTTC.

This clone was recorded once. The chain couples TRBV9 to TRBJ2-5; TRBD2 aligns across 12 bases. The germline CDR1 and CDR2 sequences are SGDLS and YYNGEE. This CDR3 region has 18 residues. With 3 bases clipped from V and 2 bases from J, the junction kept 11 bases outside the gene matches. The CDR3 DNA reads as TGTGCCAGCAGCGGCGATGGACTAGCGGGAACACTACAAGAGACCCAGTACTTC. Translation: CASSGDGLAGTLQETQYF.

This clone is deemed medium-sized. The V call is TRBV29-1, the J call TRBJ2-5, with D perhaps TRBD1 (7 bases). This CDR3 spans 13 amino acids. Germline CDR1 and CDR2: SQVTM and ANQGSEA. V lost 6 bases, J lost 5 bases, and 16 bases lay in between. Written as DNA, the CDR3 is TGCAGCGTATCAAAGGGGGCGGGGGAGACCCAGTACTTC. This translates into CSVSKGAGETQYF.

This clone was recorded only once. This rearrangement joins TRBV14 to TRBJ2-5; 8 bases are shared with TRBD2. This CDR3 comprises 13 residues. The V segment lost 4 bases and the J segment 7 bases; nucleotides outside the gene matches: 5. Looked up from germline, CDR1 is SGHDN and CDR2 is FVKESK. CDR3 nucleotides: TGTGCCAGCAGCCTAGCGGGAACCGGGACCCAGTACTTC. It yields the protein CASSLAGTGTQYF.

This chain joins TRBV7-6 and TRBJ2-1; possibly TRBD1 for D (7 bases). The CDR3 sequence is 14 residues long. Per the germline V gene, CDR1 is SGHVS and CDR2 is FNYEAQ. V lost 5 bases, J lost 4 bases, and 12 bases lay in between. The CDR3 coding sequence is TGTGCCAGCAGCCGGGGGACAGCATACAATGAGCAGTTCTTC. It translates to CASSRGTAYNEQFF.

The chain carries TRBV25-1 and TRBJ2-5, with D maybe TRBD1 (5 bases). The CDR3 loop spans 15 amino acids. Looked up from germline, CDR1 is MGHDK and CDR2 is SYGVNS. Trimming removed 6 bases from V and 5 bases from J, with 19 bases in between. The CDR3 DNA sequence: TGTGCCAGCAGCCAGGGAACTCTTTTAGCCGAGACCCAGTACTTC. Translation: CASSQGTLLAETQYF.

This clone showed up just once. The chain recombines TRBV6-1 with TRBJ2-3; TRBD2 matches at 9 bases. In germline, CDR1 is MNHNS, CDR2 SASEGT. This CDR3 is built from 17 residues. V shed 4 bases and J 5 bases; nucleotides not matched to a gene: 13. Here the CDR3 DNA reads TGTGCCAGCAGTGCATCCACGGGCGGGAGGGCGATAGATACGCAGTATTTT. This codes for CASSASTGGRAIDTQYF.

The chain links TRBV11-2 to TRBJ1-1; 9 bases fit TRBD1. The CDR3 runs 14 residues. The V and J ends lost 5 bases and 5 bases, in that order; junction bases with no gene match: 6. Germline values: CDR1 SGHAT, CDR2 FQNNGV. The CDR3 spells CASSVQGAQTEAFF. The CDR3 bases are TGTGCCAGCAGCGTACAGGGGGCGCAAACTGAAGCTTTCTTT.

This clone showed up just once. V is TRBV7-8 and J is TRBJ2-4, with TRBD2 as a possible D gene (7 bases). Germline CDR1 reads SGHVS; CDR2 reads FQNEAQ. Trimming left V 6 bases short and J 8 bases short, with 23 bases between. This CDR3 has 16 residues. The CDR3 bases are TGTGCCAGCAGTCGTCCCCCTAGCGGAGGGGGAGACATTCAGTACTTC. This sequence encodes CASSRPPSGGGDIQYF.

CDR3 protein: CASSRQEWELFF. Here the CDR3 DNA reads TGTGCCAGCAGCCGACAGGAGTGGGAGCTGTTTTTT. This sequence joins TRBV5-6 and TRBJ2-2; D may be TRBD1 (6 bases). The CDR3 length is 12 residues. CDR1 is SGHDT, CDR2 YYEEEE, per germline. Deletions cut 4 bases from V and 9 bases from J, with 10 bases between.

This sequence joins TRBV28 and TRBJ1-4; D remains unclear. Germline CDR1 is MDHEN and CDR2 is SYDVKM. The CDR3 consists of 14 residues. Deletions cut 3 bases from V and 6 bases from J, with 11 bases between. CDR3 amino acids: CASSFVQRDEKLFF. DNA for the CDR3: TGTGCCAGCAGTTTTGTGCAGCGGGATGAAAAACTGTTTTTT.

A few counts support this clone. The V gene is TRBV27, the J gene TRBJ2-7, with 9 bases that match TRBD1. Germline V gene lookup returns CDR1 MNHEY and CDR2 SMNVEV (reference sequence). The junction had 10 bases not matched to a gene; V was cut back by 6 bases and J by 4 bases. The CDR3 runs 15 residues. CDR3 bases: TGTGCCAGCAGAAAAACAGGGGGCGTTCCGTACGAGCAGTACTTC. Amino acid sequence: CASRKTGGVPYEQYF.

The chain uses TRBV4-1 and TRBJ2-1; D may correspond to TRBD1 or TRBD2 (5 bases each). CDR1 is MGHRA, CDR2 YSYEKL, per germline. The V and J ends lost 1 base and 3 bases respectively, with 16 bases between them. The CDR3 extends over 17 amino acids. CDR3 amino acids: CASSQGSLGRNYNEQFF. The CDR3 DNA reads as TGCGCCAGCAGCCAAGGGTCCTTGGGACGGAACTACAATGAGCAGTTCTTC.

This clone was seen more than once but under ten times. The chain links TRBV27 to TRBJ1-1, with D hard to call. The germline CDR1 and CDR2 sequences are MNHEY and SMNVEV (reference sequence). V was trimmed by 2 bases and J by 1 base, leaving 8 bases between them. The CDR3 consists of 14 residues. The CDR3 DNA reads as TGTGCCAGCAGTTTAGAACACCGGAACACTGAAGCTTTCTTT. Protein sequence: CASSLEHRNTEAFF.

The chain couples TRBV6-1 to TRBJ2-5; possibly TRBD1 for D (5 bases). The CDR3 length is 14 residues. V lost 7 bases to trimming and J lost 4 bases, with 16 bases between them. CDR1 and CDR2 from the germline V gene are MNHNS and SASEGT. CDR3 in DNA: TGTGCCAGCACCCGAACTGGGGCCGCAGAGACCCAGTACTTC. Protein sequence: CASTRTGAAETQYF.

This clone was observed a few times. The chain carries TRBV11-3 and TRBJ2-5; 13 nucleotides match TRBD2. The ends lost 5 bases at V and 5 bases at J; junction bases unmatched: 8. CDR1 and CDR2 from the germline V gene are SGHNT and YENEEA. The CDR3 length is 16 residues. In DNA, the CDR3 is TGTGCCAGCAGCATTCGGACTAGCGGGAGCGTGGAGACCCAGTACTTC. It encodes CASSIRTSGSVETQYF.

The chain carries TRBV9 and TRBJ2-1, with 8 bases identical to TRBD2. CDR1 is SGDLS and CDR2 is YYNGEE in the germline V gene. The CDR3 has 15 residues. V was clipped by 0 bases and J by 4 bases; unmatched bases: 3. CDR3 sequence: CASSVEERGYNEQFF. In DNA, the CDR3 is TGTGCCAGCAGCGTAGAGGAGCGGGGGTACAATGAGCAGTTCTTC.

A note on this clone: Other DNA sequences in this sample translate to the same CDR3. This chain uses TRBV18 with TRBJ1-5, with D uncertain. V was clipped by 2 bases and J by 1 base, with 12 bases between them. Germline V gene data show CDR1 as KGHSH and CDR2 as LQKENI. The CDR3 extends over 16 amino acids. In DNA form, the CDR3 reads TGTGCCAGCTCACCATCGGAGGGTTTGAGCAATCAGCCCCAGCATTTT. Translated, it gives CASSPSEGLSNQPQHF.

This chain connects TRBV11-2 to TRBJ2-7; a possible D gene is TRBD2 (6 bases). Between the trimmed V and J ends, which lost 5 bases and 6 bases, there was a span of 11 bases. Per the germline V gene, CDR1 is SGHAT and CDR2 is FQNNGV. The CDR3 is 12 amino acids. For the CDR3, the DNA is TGTGCCAGCAGCCTGGGGGGTATCGAGCAGTACTTC. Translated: CASSLGGIEQYF.

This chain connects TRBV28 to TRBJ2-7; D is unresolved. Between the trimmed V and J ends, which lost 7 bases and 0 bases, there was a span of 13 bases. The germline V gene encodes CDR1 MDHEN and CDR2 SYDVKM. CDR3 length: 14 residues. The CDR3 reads CASTLTPSSYEQYF. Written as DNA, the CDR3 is TGTGCCAGCACCCTTACACCTAGCTCCTACGAGCAGTACTTC. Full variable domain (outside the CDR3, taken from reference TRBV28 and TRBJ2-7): DVKVTQSSRYLVKRTGEKVFLECVQDMDHENMFWYRQDPGLGLRLIYFSYDVKMKEKGDIPEGYSVSREKKERFSLILESASTNQTSMYLCASTLTPSSYEQYFGPGTRLTVT.

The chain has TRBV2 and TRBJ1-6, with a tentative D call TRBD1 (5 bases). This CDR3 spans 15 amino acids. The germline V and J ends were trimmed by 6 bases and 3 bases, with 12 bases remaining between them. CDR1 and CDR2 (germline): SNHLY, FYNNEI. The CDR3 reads CASSGEGLYNSPLHF. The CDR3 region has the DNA TGTGCCAGCAGCGGAGAGGGGCTCTATAATTCACCCCTCCACTTT.

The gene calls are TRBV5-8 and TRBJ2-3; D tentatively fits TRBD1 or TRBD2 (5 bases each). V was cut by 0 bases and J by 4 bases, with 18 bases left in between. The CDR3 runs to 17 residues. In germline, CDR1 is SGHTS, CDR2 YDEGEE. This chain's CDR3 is CASSLGTGPGGADTQYF. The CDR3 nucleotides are TGTGCCAGCAGCTTGGGAACGGGGCCCGGTGGAGCAGATACGCAGTATTTT.

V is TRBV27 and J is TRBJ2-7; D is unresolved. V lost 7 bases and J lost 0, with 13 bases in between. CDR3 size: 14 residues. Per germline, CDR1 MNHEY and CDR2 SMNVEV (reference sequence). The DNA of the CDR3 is TGTGCCAGCAAATTCAGTCGGAGCTCCTACGAGCAGTACTTC. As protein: CASKFSRSSYEQYF.